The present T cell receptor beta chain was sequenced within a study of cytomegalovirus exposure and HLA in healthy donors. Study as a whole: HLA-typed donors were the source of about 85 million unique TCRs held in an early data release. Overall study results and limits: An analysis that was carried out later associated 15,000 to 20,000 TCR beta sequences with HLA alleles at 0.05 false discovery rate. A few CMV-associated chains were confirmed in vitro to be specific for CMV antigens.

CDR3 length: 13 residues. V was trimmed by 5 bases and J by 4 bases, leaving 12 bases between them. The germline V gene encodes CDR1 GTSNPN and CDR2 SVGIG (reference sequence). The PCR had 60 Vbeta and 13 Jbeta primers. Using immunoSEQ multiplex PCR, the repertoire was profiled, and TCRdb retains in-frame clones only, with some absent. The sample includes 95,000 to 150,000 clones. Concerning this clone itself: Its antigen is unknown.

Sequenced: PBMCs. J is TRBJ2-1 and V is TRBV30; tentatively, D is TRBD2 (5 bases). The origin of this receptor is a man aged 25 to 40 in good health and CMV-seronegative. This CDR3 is CAWGSGAYNEQFF. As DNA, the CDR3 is TGTGCCTGGGGAAGCGGAGCGTACAATGAGCAGTTCTTC. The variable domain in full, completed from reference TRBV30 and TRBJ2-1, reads SQTIHQWPATLVQPVGSPLSLECTVEGTSNPNLYWYRQAAGRGLQLLFYSVGIGQISSEVPQNLSASRPQDRQFILSSKKLLLSDSGFYLCAWGSGAYNEQFFGPGTRLTVL.